This TCR beta chain was captured by sequencing in a study of T cells in Graves' hyperthyroidism and ophthalmopathy. Study in general: At the time of initial diagnosis and before any treatment, peripheral blood was collected. Overall study results and limits: Ophthalmopathy was separated from stable hyperthyroidism by a 13 V-J model. The model anticipated ophthalmopathy a median around six months pre-onset.

The CDR3 contains 16 residues. The ends lost 5 bases at V and 9 bases at J; junction bases unmatched: 9. From germline, CDR1 is MNHNS and CDR2 SASEGT. This clonotype was found many times. Its antigen is as yet unknown. Amplified TCR beta CDR3 regions came from RNA transcripts. HTBI primers drove first-round RT-PCR of the TCR CDR3. MiXCR, applied by TCRdb to the multiplex PCR reads, yields one record per CDR3 protein. The sample yields 350,000 to 450,000 distinct CDR3 sequences, around 15% seen once. Diagnosis rested on symptoms, serum thyroxine and TRAb, thyroid ultrasound, and orbital computed tomography.

The clonotype comes from a man aged 45-65 years with Graves' ophthalmopathy. V usage is TRBV6-1 and J usage is TRBJ2-1, with TRBD2 identical over 14 bases. The sample taken for sequencing was blood. In nucleotides, the CDR3 is TGTGCCAGCAGTTTCTTGACTAGCGGGAGGGATCGTGAGCAGTTCTTC. This encodes CASSFLTSGRDREQFF.